This TCR beta chain was sequenced during a study of T cell changes during pregnancy in multiple sclerosis. The method was immunoSEQ multiplex PCR; TCRdb's version includes in-frame clones alone and lacks a portion of them. The sample holds about 36,000 clones; 93% are singletons and the top ten take roughly 0.39%. The CDR3 totals 15 residues. Germline trimming cut 4 bases from V and 0 bases from J; bases unmatched to any gene: 3. The germline gives CDR1 SGHTS, CDR2 YDEGEE. This sequence joins TRBV5-8 and TRBJ1-4; 7 bases match TRBD1. The input for sequencing was CD4+ T cells from peripheral blood mononuclear cells, taken in the first trimester of pregnancy. The clonotype comes from a female donor with multiple sclerosis, enrolled in a pregnancy study. The CDR3 DNA is TGTGCCAGCAGCCGCGGGACAGCAACTAATGAAAAACTGTTTTTT. Its translation: CASSRGTATNEKLFF.